This T cell receptor (beta chain) was found in a study of vaccination effects on CD4 cells after COVID-19. Unmatched junction bases numbered 6, after V lost 1 base and J lost 8 bases. The CDR3 consists of 15 residues. Germline loops: CDR1 SEHNR, CDR2 FQNEAQ (reference sequence). TCRdb's copy holds only in-frame clones and misses some; the assay was immunoSEQ multiplex PCR. Seen here are roughly 42,000 clones, roughly two thirds observed once, and the top ten hold roughly 26%. Expansion with viral peptide pools was applied to antigen-specific CD4+ T cells by the ViraFEST assay prior to sequencing. Subsequent to a culture period of 10 to 11 days, CD4+ T cells were isolated. Vaccine recipients lacked prior SARS-CoV-2 infection and had negative nucleocapsid antibodies. In the case of this clone: Its specificity is not known.

The material was CD4+ T cells from PBMCs cultured with HCoV-OC43 spike peptides, obtained before COVID-19 vaccination. Specified subset: HCoV-OC43 spike overlapping peptide pool stimulation. The sequence derives from a human donor who received a COVID-19 vaccine. V and J are TRBV7-9 and TRBJ2-1; 9 bases fit TRBD2. The CDR3 sequence: CASSLDSGSWDEQFF. In DNA form, the CDR3 reads TGTGCCAGCAGCTTAGATAGCGGGAGTTGGGATGAGCAGTTCTTC.